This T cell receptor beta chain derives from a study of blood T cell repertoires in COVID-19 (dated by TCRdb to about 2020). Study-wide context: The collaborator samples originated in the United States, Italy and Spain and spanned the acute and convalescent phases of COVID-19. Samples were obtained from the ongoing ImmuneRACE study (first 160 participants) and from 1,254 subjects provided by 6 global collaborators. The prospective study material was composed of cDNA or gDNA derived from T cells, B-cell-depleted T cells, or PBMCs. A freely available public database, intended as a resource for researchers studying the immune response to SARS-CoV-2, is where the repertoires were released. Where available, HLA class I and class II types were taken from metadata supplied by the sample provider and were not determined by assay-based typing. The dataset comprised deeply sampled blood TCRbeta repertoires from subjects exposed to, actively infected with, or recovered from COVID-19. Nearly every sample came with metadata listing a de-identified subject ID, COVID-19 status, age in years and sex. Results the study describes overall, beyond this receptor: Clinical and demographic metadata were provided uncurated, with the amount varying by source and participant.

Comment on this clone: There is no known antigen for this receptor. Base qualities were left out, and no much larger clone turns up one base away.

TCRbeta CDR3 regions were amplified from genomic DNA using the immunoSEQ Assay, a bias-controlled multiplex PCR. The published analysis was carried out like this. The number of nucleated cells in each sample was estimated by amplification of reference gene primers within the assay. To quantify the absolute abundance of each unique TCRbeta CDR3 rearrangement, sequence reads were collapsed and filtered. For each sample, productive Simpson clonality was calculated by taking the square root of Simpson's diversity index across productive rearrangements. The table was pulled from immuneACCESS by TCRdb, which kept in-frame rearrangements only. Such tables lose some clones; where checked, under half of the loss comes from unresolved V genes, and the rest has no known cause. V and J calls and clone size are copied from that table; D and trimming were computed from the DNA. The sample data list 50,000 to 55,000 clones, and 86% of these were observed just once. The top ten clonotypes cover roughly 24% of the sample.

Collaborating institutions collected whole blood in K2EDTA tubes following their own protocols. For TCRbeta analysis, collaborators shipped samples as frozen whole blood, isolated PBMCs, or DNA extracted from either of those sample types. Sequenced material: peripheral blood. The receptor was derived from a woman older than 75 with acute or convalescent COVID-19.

The CDR3 protein is CASRPGTGTNQPQHF. The nucleotides read TGTGCCAGTAGGCCCGGGACAGGGACCAATCAGCCCCAGCATTTT. The V and J segments used are TRBV19 and TRBJ1-5; TRBD1 matches 9 bases in the middle. From the cysteine through the phenylalanine, the CDR3 covers 15 amino acids. Here the CDR3 DNA is all that survives: 45 bases in frame from base 1. Germline trimming amounts to 6 bases on V and 3 bases on J, with 6 as the count of junction bases outside the gene matches. The germline V gene (reference sequence) gives CDR1 as LNHDA and CDR2 as SQIVND.